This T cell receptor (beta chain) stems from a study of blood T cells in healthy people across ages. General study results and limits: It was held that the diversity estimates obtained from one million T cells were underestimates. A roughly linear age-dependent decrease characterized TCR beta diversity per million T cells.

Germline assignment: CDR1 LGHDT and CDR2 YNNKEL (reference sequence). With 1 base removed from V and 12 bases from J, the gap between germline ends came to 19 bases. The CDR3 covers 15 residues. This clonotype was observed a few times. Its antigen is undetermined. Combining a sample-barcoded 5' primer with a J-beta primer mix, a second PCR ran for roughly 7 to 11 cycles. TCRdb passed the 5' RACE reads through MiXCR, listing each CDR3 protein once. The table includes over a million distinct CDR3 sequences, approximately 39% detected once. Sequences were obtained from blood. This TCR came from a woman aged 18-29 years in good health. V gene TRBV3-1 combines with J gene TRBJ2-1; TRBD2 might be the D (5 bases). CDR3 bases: TGTGCCAGCAGCCAAGGACTGGCGGAGCCAGGAGGGCAGTTCTTC. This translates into CASSQGLAEPGGQFF.